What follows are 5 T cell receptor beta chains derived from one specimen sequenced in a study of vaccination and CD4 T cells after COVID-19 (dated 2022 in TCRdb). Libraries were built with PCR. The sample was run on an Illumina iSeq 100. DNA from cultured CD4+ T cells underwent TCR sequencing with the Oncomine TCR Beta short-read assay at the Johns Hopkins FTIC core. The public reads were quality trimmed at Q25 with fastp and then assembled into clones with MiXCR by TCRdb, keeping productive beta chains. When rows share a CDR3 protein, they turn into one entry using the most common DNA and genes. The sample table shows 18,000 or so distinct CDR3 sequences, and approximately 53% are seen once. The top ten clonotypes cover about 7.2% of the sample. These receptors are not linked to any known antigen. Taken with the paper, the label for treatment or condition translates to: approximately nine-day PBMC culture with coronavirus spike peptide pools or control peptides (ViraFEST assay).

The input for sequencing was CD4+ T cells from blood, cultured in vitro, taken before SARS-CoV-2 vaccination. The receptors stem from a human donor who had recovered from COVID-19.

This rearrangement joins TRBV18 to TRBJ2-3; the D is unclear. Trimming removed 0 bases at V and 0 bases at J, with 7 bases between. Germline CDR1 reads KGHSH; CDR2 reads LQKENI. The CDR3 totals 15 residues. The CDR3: CASSPPSLSTDTQYF. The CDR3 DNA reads TGTGCCAGCTCACCACCCAGCCTTAGCACAGATACGCAGTATTTT.

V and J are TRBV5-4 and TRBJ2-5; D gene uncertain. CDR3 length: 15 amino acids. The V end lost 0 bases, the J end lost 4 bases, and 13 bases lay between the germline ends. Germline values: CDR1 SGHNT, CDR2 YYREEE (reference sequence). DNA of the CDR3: TGTGCCAGCAGCTTGGCCAGTGGGGTTTCAGAGACCCAGTACTTC. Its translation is CASSLASGVSETQYF. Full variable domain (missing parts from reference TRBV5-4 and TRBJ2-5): ETGVTQSPTHLIKTRGQQVTLRCSSQSGHNTVSWYQQALGQGPQFIFQYYREEENGRGNFPPRFSGLQFPNYSSELNVNALELDDSALYLCASSLASGVSETQYFGPGTRLLVL.

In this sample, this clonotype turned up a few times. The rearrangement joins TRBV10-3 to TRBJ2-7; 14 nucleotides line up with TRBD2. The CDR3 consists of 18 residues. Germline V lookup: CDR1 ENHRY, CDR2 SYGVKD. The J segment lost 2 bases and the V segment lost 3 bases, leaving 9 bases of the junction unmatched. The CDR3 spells CAISDLGTSGRQAYEQYF. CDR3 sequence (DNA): TGTGCCATCAGTGATTTGGGGACTAGCGGGAGACAGGCCTACGAGCAGTACTTC.

CDR3 nucleotide sequence: TGTGCCAGCTTTCAGGGACAAAATAAGGAGACCCAGTACTTC. It translates to CASFQGQNKETQYF. The chain links TRBV18 to TRBJ2-5, with D perhaps matching TRBD1 (6 bases). The CDR3 has 14 residues. V dropped 7 bases and J dropped 5 bases, with 17 bases sitting between them. Germline V CDR1 and CDR2: KGHSH, LQKENI. The complete variable domain, with remaining parts taken from reference TRBV18 and TRBJ2-5, reads NAGVMQNPRHLVRRRGQEARLRCSPMKGHSHVYWYRQLPEEGLKFMVYLQKENIIDESGMPKERFSAEFPKEGPSILRIQQVVRGDSAAYFCASFQGQNKETQYFGPGTRLLVL.

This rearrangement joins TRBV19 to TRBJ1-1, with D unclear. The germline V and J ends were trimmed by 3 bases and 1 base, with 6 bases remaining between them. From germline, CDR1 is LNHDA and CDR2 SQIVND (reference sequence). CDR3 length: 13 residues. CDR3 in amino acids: CASSMSRNTEAFF. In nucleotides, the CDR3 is TGTGCCAGTAGTATGTCCAGGAACACTGAAGCTTTCTTT.